This TCR beta chain was documented in a study of shared clonotypes between healthy human individuals. Whole-study findings and limits: The sharing of 4.5% to 5% of naive CD4 clonotypes was seen across a few donors.

Of note for this clone: Its antigen remains unidentified.

Every donor, a Caucasian adult, lived in Nashville, Tennessee. The CD4+ fraction was divided into a CD45RA+ naive subset and a CD45RA-negative memory subset. Researchers ran the assay at a deep level. Generated by immunoSEQ multiplex PCR, the TCRdb table keeps only in-frame clones and is missing some. Here the sample spans approximately 1.4 million clones, 95% to 99% being singletons. Germline V CDR1 and CDR2: ENHRY, SYGVKD. This CDR3 comprises 14 residues. The trim removed 7 bases at V and 15 bases at J, leaving 13 bases unmatched. The chain joins TRBV10-3 to TRBJ2-1, with 12 bases identical to TRBD2. The sequenced sample consisted of naive CD4+ T cells sorted from blood. The subset is: CD45RA+ positively selected. The TCR sequence derives from a man aged 25 to 40 in good health. CDR3 coding DNA: TGTGCCATCACCAGACTAGCGGGAGACCGGGGAATGTTCTTC. Amino acid sequence: CAITRLAGDRGMFF.